This TCR beta chain came from a study of blood T cell repertoires in COVID-19. Study overall: Sample material is recorded as cDNA or gDNA derived from T cells, B-cell-depleted T cells, or PBMCs.

Per the authors' pipeline: Researchers report that nucleated cell counts were estimated from reference gene primer amplification. Assay: immunoSEQ multiplex PCR; the TCRdb copy retains only in-frame clones and omits some. The V and J calls and the clone size are those of that table, but D and trimming were determined from the DNA. The table has about 210,000 clones, under 95% seen once; the top ten hold approximately 1.2%. V trimming: 5 bases; J trimming: 2 bases; junction bases outside the gene matches: 8. Germline V gene data show CDR1 as SGHRS and CDR2 as YFSETQ. This CDR3 spans 15 amino acids. This TCR came from a man aged 30 to 45 with acute or convalescent COVID-19. The chain recombines TRBV5-1 with TRBJ1-1, with TRBD1 identical over 8 bases. The sample taken for sequencing was peripheral blood. The chain's CDR3 is CASSPRTGTNTEAFF. The CDR3 DNA reads TGCGCCAGCAGTCCTAGGACAGGGACTAACACTGAAGCTTTCTTT.